Presented here are 28 T cell receptor beta chains from one specimen sequenced in a study of T cells in Graves' hyperthyroidism and ophthalmopathy. The investigators amplified TCR beta CDR3 regions from RNA transcripts. Carried out on the TCR CDR3, a first-round RT-PCR used the HTBI primer set. A single record per CDR3 protein comes from TCRdb applying MiXCR to the multiplex PCR reads. The table records 540,000 or so distinct CDR3 sequences, about a sixth of them present only once. The specimen was blood. The source of these receptors is a woman in her twenties or thirties with Graves' hyperthyroidism.

This clonotype has only a few counts. CDR3 protein: CASSWDPEGYNEQFF. In nucleotides, the CDR3 is TGTGCCAGCAGTTGGGATCCGGAGGGCTACAATGAGCAGTTCTTC. The chain combines TRBV6-2 or TRBV6-3 with TRBJ2-1; the D gene is possibly TRBD2 (6 bases). CDR1 and CDR2 from the germline V gene are MNHEY and SVGEGT. The CDR3 contains 15 residues. The V gene lost 4 bases and the J gene lost 3 bases, with 13 bases spanning the gap.

This clonotype was detected ten times or more. This chain uses TRBV5-1 with TRBJ2-7; a possible D gene is TRBD2 (7 bases). The CDR3 extends over 13 amino acids. With 7 bases removed from V and 6 bases from J, the gap between germline ends came to 17 bases. CDR1 and CDR2 (germline): SGHRS, YFSETQ. The CDR3 bases are TGCGCCAGCTGCCGAGGGGGGGCCGGCGAGCAGTACTTC. The encoded protein is CASCRGGAGEQYF.

This clonotype has just a few counts. The gene calls are TRBV10-3 and TRBJ2-5, with TRBD2 matching 13 bases. CDR3 length equals 15 residues. Germline CDR1 ENHRY, CDR2 SYGVKD. Unmatched junction bases numbered 1, after V lost 4 bases and J lost 2 bases. The CDR3 spells CAISVLAGGQETQYF. CDR3 coding DNA: TGTGCCATCAGTGTACTAGCGGGAGGGCAAGAGACCCAGTACTTC.

This clonotype has a count of ten or more. The rearrangement uses TRBV30 and TRBJ2-3; no clear D. Deletions cut 4 bases from V and 2 bases from J, with 7 bases between. CDR1 is GTSNPN, CDR2 SVGIG, per germline (reference sequence). The CDR3 loop spans 12 amino acids. The CDR3 DNA follows: TGTGCCTGGACTAGGGACACAGATACGCAGTATTTT. Its protein is CAWTRDTDTQYF.

The genes are TRBV20-1 and TRBJ1-4; TRBD1 might be the D (5 bases). The V and J ends lost 0 bases and 10 bases respectively, with 15 bases between them. This CDR3 comprises 14 residues. Germline CDR1 DFQATT, CDR2 SNEGSKA (reference sequence). CDR3 sequence: CSAREGGVGGKLFF. The CDR3 DNA is TGCAGTGCTAGAGAGGGGGGAGTTGGCGGAAAACTGTTTTTT.

This clonotype was picked up many times. The V call is TRBV7-9, the J call TRBJ2-7, with D maybe TRBD2 (5 bases). Germline CDR1 reads SEHNR; CDR2 reads FQNEAQ (reference sequence). The CDR3 sequence is 12 residues long. Trimming shortened V by 5 bases and J by 6 bases, and 11 bases separated the two germline ends. This CDR3 reads CASSRGAPEQYF. CDR3 in DNA: TGTGCCAGCAGCCGGGGAGCGCCCGAGCAGTACTTC.

The chain couples TRBV13 to TRBJ2-7; 7 nucleotides agree with TRBD1. Germline V gene data show CDR1 as PRHDT and CDR2 as FYEKMQ (reference sequence). The CDR3 runs to 16 residues. Trimming took 0 bases from V and 5 from J; bases not matched to a gene: 10. For the CDR3, the DNA is TGTGCCAGCAGCTTAGGTAGGGGGCCGCCGGGGAACGAGCAGTACTTC. Protein: CASSLGRGPPGNEQYF.

This clonotype was observed many times. The genes are TRBV12-3 or TRBV12-4 and TRBJ2-7, with 7 positions matching TRBD1. J was trimmed by 1 base and V by 5 bases; bases with no gene match: 20. There are 19 residues in the CDR3. The CDR3 is CASSPRGTVGDDWSYEQYF. In DNA form, the CDR3 reads TGTGCCAGCAGTCCTCGAGGGACAGTCGGTGACGACTGGTCCTACGAGCAGTACTTC.

Ten or more counts support this clonotype. This chain links TRBV20-1 with TRBJ2-7, with D unresolved. The CDR3 contains 15 residues. The V gene lost 6 bases and the J gene lost 0 bases, with 18 bases spanning the gap. Per the germline V gene, CDR1 is DFQATT and CDR2 is SNEGSKA (reference sequence). The chain's CDR3 is CSANPIEESSYEQYF. The CDR3 DNA reads as TGCAGTGCGAACCCGATAGAGGAAAGCTCCTACGAGCAGTACTTC.

In its sample, this clonotype was seen many times. This chain links TRBV20-1 with TRBJ2-7; TRBD2 agrees at 8 bases. This CDR3 region has 17 residues. Germline trimming cut 0 bases from V and 6 bases from J; bases unmatched to any gene: 16. The germline V gene has CDR1 DFQATT and CDR2 SNEGSKA (reference sequence). CDR3 bases: TGCAGTGCTAGAGATCCGGGGGGGCTAAAGCTCGCGGGCGAGCAGTACTTC. Amino acid sequence: CSARDPGGLKLAGEQYF.

The chain has TRBV19 and TRBJ1-1; maybe TRBD1 (6 bases). Germline values: CDR1 LNHDA, CDR2 SQIVND (reference sequence). The CDR3 has 15 amino acids. V lost 5 bases and J 4 bases, leaving 17 bases between the germline ends. CDR3 coding DNA: TGTGCCAGTAGTCTCCGACAGGAGGGGGTCACTGAAGCTTTCTTT. Its translation: CASSLRQEGVTEAFF.

This clonotype appeared a single time. Given a much more abundant clone one base away, this may be a read error. The gene calls are TRBV27 and TRBJ2-1; maybe TRBD1 (6 bases). The V gene lost 8 bases and the J gene lost 10 bases, with 24 bases spanning the gap. Looked up from germline, CDR1 is MNHEY and CDR2 is SMNVEV (reference sequence). The CDR3 has 15 amino acids. For the CDR3, the DNA is TGTGCCAGCTGCCAGGACAGCCCGCATTTGACCGAGCAGTTCTTC. Translation: CASCQDSPHLTEQFF.

This clonotype was recorded a few times. V gene TRBV11-2 combines with J gene TRBJ2-3; TRBD2 might be the D (6 bases). CDR1 is SGHAT, CDR2 FQNNGV, per germline. The CDR3 spans 16 residues. The germline V and J ends were trimmed by 3 bases and 2 bases, with 15 bases remaining between them. In DNA form, the CDR3 reads TGTGCCAGCAGCTTCGGTGGTAGCGGAGCCACAGATACGCAGTATTTT. Its translation: CASSFGGSGATDTQYF. The full variable domain, completed using reference TRBV11-2 and TRBJ2-3, is EAGVAQSPRYKIIEKRQSVAFWCNPISGHATLYWYQQILGQGPKLLIQFQNNGVVDDSQLPKDRFSAERLKGVDSTLKIQPAKLEDSAVYLCASSFGGSGATDTQYFGPGTRLTVL.

This clonotype has ten or more counts. The rearrangement links TRBV6-1 to TRBJ2-5, with D possibly TRBD2 on 6 matching bases. The CDR3 has 15 amino acids. V lost 5 bases to trimming and J lost 3 bases, with 16 bases between them. Germline loops: CDR1 MNHNS, CDR2 SASEGT. CDR3 coding DNA: TGTGCCAGCAGTCCCCCAGACGCGGGGAAAGAGACCCAGTACTTC. Translating gives CASSPPDAGKETQYF.

Many counts were recorded for this clonotype. J is TRBJ2-3 and V is TRBV11-2; D not resolved. CDR1 is SGHAT, CDR2 FQNNGV, per germline. The CDR3 totals 13 residues. V dropped 3 bases and J dropped 0 bases, with 4 bases sitting between them. The CDR3 bases are TGTGCCAGCAGCTTCGCTAGCACAGATACGCAGTATTTT. It yields the protein CASSFASTDTQYF.

This clonotype was seen many times. V gene TRBV9 combines with J gene TRBJ1-1; 8 bases map to TRBD1. The germline V gene encodes CDR1 SGDLS and CDR2 YYNGEE. J lost 0 bases, V lost 4 bases, and 8 bases had no gene match. This CDR3 has 16 amino acids. As DNA, the CDR3 is TGTGCCAGCAGCCCCGAAAGACAGGGGCTGAACACTGAAGCTTTCTTT. Translated: CASSPERQGLNTEAFF.

This clonotype was seen many times. The CDR3 DNA is TGTGCCAGCAGCTCGCGGACTAGCGGGGGCTACGAGCAGTACTTC. It is translated as CASSSRTSGGYEQYF. The chain employs TRBV5-4 and TRBJ2-7; 13 bases are a match to TRBD2. V trimming: 3 bases; J trimming: 3 bases; junction bases outside the gene matches: 3. This CDR3 is built from 15 residues. Germline V gives CDR1 SGHNT, CDR2 YYREEE (reference sequence).

The V and J genes are TRBV6-2 or TRBV6-3 and TRBJ2-5; D might be TRBD2 (5 bases). CDR1 is MNHEY and CDR2 is SVGEGT in the germline V gene. The ends were cut back, 2 bases at V and 4 bases at J, with 11 bases in the middle. CDR3 length equals 14 residues. CDR3: CASSYDGGPETQYF. CDR3 sequence (DNA): TGTGCCAGCAGTTACGACGGAGGCCCAGAGACCCAGTACTTC.

This clonotype has more than one count but fewer than ten. V and J are TRBV30 and TRBJ1-2; 8 bases are a match to TRBD1. Germline values: CDR1 GTSNPN, CDR2 SVGIG (reference sequence). The CDR3 loop spans 16 amino acids. The V segment lost 8 bases and the J segment 4 bases; nucleotides outside the gene matches: 18. CDR3 protein: CAPGPGARGLGYGYTF. DNA of the CDR3: TGTGCCCCGGGGCCCGGGGCCAGGGGGCTAGGCTATGGCTACACCTTC. The complete variable domain, with remaining parts taken from reference TRBV30 and TRBJ1-2, reads SQTIHQWPATLVQPVGSPLSLECTVEGTSNPNLYWYRQAAGRGLQLLFYSVGIGQISSEVPQNLSASRPQDRQFILSSKKLLLSDSGFYLCAPGPGARGLGYGYTFGSGTRLTVV.

This clonotype was seen at least ten times. The chain has TRBV2 and TRBJ1-5; TRBD1 agrees at 7 bases. CDR1 is SNHLY, CDR2 FYNNEI, per germline. J was trimmed by 5 bases and V by 3 bases; bases with no gene match: 4. The CDR3 runs 14 residues. The CDR3 sequence is CASSETGPYQPQHF. In DNA, the CDR3 is TGTGCCAGCAGTGAGACAGGGCCATATCAGCCCCAGCATTTT.

The chain is built from TRBV24-1 and TRBJ2-2, with D perhaps matching TRBD2 (6 bases). V was shortened by 7 bases and J by 4 bases, with 12 bases between the two germline ends. The CDR3 totals 14 residues. The germline gives CDR1 KGHDR, CDR2 SFDVKD. This CDR3 reads CATSPGLLTGELFF. The CDR3, as DNA: TGTGCCACCAGCCCGGGACTTCTCACCGGGGAGCTGTTTTTT.

This clonotype was recorded many times. The chain employs TRBV7-2 and TRBJ2-3; TRBD2 matches 7 bases. Germline V gene data show CDR1 as SGHTA and CDR2 as FQGNSA. The J segment lost 0 bases and the V segment lost 1 base, leaving 7 bases of the junction unmatched. CDR3 length: 17 amino acids. CDR3 in amino acids: CASSLGLLARSTDTQYF. The CDR3 DNA reads as TGTGCCAGCAGCTTAGGTTTACTAGCGAGAAGCACAGATACGCAGTATTTT. Variable domain in full (rest from reference TRBV7-2 and TRBJ2-3): GAGVSQSPSNKVTEKGKDVELRCDPISGHTALYWYRQSLGQGLEFLIYFQGNSAPDKSGLPSDRFSAERTGGSVSTLTIQRTQQEDSAVYLCASSLGLLARSTDTQYFGPGTRLTVL.

The chain is built from TRBV7-2 and TRBJ2-5; 12 nucleotides agree with TRBD2. Germline-derived CDR1 and CDR2 are SGHTA and FQGNSA. This CDR3 has 15 residues. Losses at the gene ends were 5 bases for V and 5 bases for J; bases not matched to a gene: 6. Here the CDR3 DNA reads TGTGCCAGCAGCCCGTCTCTAGCGGGAGGGGAGACCCAGTACTTC. It encodes CASSPSLAGGETQYF. Full variable domain (outside the CDR3, taken from reference TRBV7-2 and TRBJ2-5): GAGVSQSPSNKVTEKGKDVELRCDPISGHTALYWYRQSLGQGLEFLIYFQGNSAPDKSGLPSDRFSAERTGGSVSTLTIQRTQQEDSAVYLCASSPSLAGGETQYFGPGTRLLVL.

The CDR3, as DNA: TGTGCCAGCAGTTCGCCACCCGGGACTAGCGGAAACACCGGGGAGCTGTTTTTT. The encoded protein is CASSSPPGTSGNTGELFF. This chain links TRBV6-2 or TRBV6-3 with TRBJ2-2, with 11 bases identical to TRBD2. Unmatched junction bases numbered 9, after V lost 4 bases and J lost 2 bases. The CDR3 totals 18 residues. The germline gives CDR1 MNHEY, CDR2 SVGEGT.

This clonotype was detected ten times or more. The chain is built from TRBV12-3 or TRBV12-4 and TRBJ2-5; TRBD2 matches 11 bases. V lost 6 bases and J lost 4; bases outside the gene matches: 10. The CDR3 covers 16 residues. Here the CDR3 reads CASSVTIAGGGETQYF. In DNA form, the CDR3 reads TGTGCCAGCAGCGTGACCATAGCGGGAGGGGGAGAGACCCAGTACTTC.

This clonotype came up many times. CDR3 nucleotide sequence: TGCAGTGCCACCGGGACTAAGGGGCCCGGGGAGCTGTTTTTT. It encodes CSATGTKGPGELFF. The V gene is TRBV20-1, the J gene TRBJ2-2, with 7 bases identical to TRBD2. The length of the CDR3 is 14 residues. From germline, CDR1 is DFQATT and CDR2 SNEGSKA (reference sequence). V was clipped by 6 bases and J by 6 bases; unmatched bases: 10.

The rearrangement links TRBV14 to TRBJ1-2; perhaps TRBD1 as D (6 bases). Germline loops: CDR1 SGHDN, CDR2 FVKESK. The CDR3 loop spans 13 amino acids. Between the trimmed V and J ends, which lost 1 base and 5 bases, there was a span of 8 bases. CDR3 protein: CASSQVGQYGYTF. The CDR3 bases are TGTGCCAGCAGCCAAGTTGGACAGTATGGCTACACCTTC.

This clonotype has more than one count but fewer than ten. CDR3 amino acids: CASSLAGPGIHIQYF. For the CDR3, the DNA is TGCGCCAGCAGCTTGGCCGGCCCAGGAATCCACATTCAGTACTTC. The J gene is TRBJ2-4, the V gene TRBV5-1; no clear D gene. V shed 0 bases and J shed 8 bases, with 15 bases lying between them. The CDR3 has 15 amino acids. CDR1 is SGHRS and CDR2 is YFSETQ in the germline V gene.